What follows are 8 T cell receptor beta chains derived from one specimen sequenced in a study of radiotherapy plus CTLA-4 blockade in lung cancer. Profiling relied on immunoSEQ multiplex PCR, and the TCRdb table lists in-frame clones only, not all of them. The repertoire holds roughly 60,000 clones, with 60% to 80% as singletons. Sample: peripheral blood, taken from a patient treated with radiotherapy plus ipilimumab. Source of these receptors: a human donor with non-small cell lung cancer who had a complete response to radiotherapy plus ipilimumab.

This clone was observed a handful of times. V and J are TRBV4-1 and TRBJ2-5; possibly TRBD2 for D (6 bases). V was trimmed by 2 bases and J by 2 bases, leaving 15 bases between them. This CDR3 region has 16 residues. The V gene's germline CDR1 is MGHRA and CDR2 YSYEKL. This CDR3 is CASSQRGGRPQETQYF. In DNA form, the CDR3 reads TGCGCCAGCAGCCAAAGGGGTGGGAGGCCTCAAGAGACCCAGTACTTC.

The chain recombines TRBV28 with TRBJ2-7; TRBD1 is a possible D gene (6 bases). The CDR3 is 15 residues long. Per the germline V gene, CDR1 is MDHEN and CDR2 is SYDVKM. V was trimmed by 6 bases and J by 2 bases, leaving 17 bases between them. CDR3 region: CASSPQGSFTYEQYF. The CDR3 DNA reads TGTGCCAGCAGCCCCCAGGGGAGTTTTACCTACGAGCAGTACTTC.

This chain connects TRBV19 to TRBJ1-1; D is unclear. Germline V gene lookup returns CDR1 LNHDA and CDR2 SQIVND (reference sequence). Trimming removed 5 bases from V and 6 bases from J, with 19 bases in between. CDR3 length: 15 amino acids. The DNA of the CDR3 is TGTGCCAGTAGTTACCTGGCGGGCGGTGGGCCTGAAGCTTTCTTT. Its protein product is CASSYLAGGGPEAFF.

This clone showed up just once. V usage is TRBV6-5 and J usage is TRBJ2-5; TRBD1 matches at 8 bases. CDR1 and CDR2 (germline): MNHEY, SVGAGI. V gave up 7 bases and J gave up 0 bases; unmatched junction bases: 7. The CDR3 runs 15 residues. The chain's CDR3 is CASMAGQVYQETQYF. In DNA, the CDR3 is TGTGCCAGCATGGCGGGACAGGTTTACCAAGAGACCCAGTACTTC.

The chain joins TRBV5-8 to TRBJ1-2; TRBD1 matches at 8 bases. Trimming removed 0 bases from V and 6 bases from J; junction bases left unmatched: 4. The CDR3 runs 14 residues. Germline V gene lookup returns CDR1 SGHTS and CDR2 YDEGEE. CDR3 in amino acids: CASSLGDRWNGYTF. CDR3 sequence (DNA): TGTGCCAGCAGCTTGGGGGACAGGTGGAATGGCTACACCTTC.

This chain connects TRBV5-4 to TRBJ2-1; D is perhaps TRBD2 (7 bases). Trimming shortened V by 3 bases and J by 2 bases, and 15 bases separated the two germline ends. Per germline, CDR1 SGHNT and CDR2 YYREEE (reference sequence). This CDR3 spans 16 amino acids. The CDR3 sequence: CASSWGGGRAYNEQFF. CDR3 DNA: TGTGCCAGCAGCTGGGGCGGGGGCCGCGCCTACAATGAGCAGTTCTTC.

This chain joins TRBV27 and TRBJ1-2; D is unclear. Trimming took 5 bases from V and 0 from J, leaving 16 bases between them. The CDR3 runs to 16 residues. Germline CDR1 and CDR2: MNHEY and SMNVEV (reference sequence). The CDR3 DNA sequence: TGTGCCAGCAGTCGTTTTTTAGCGGGGTCTAACTATGGCTACACCTTC. Amino acid sequence: CASSRFLAGSNYGYTF.

In DNA, the CDR3 is TGTGCCAGCAGCTTAGTGGGGGAGGCGACCCAGTACTTC. Protein sequence: CASSLVGEATQYF. The chain combines TRBV7-6 with TRBJ2-5; a possible D gene is TRBD2 (6 bases). V dropped 1 base and J dropped 7 bases, with 10 bases sitting between them. The CDR3 is 13 amino acids. Germline CDR1 reads SGHVS; CDR2 reads FNYEAQ.